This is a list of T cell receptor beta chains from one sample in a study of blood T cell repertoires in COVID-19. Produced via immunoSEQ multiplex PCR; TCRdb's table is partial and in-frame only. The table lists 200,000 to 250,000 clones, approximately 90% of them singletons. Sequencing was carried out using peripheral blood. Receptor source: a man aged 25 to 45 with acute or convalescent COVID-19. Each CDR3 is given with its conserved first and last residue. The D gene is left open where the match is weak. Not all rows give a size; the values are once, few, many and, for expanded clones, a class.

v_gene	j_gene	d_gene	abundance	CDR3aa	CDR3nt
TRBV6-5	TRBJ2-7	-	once	CATSRGRNSYEQYF	TGTGCCACCTCCCGGGGGAGGAACTCCTACGAGCAGTACTTC
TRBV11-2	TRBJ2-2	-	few	CASSRTNTGELFF	TGTGCCAGCAGCCGAACTAACACCGGGGAGCTGTTTTTT
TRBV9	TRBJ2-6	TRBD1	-	CASSVRTGTGANVLTF	TGTGCCAGCAGCGTACGGACAGGGACAGGGGCCAACGTCCTGACTTTC
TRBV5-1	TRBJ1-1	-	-	CASRPGRGYTEAFF	TGCGCCAGCAGACCAGGACGGGGGTACACTGAAGCTTTCTTT
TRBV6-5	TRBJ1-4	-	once	CASSTRAAANEKLFF	TGTGCCAGCAGTACTAGGGCGGCAGCTAATGAAAAACTGTTTTTT
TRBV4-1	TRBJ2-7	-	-	CASSQRLSSYEQYF	TGCGCCAGCAGCCAGAGGCTGAGCTCCTACGAGCAGTACTTC
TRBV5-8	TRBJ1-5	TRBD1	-	CASSPGQGRQPQHF	TGTGCCAGCAGCCCGGGACAGGGAAGACAGCCCCAGCATTTT
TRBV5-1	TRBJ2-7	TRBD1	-	CASSGQGKSYEQYF	TGCGCCAGCAGTGGACAGGGAAAATCCTACGAGCAGTACTTC
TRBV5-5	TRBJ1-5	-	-	CASSLGQGQGNNQPQHF	TGTGCCAGCAGCTTGGGTCAGGGTCAGGGAAACAATCAGCCCCAGCATTTT
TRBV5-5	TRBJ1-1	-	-	CASSLSPTGQTEAFF	TGTGCCAGCAGCTTGAGCCCCACCGGACAGACTGAAGCTTTCTTT
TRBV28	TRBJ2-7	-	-	CASTLNYEQYF	TGTGCCAGCACTCTTAACTACGAGCAGTACTTC
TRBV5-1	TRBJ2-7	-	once	CASSIGGSSYEQYF	TGCGCCAGCAGCATCGGGGGAAGTTCCTACGAGCAGTACTTC
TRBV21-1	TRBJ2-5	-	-	CASSTGVQETQYF	TGTGCCAGCAGTACAGGGGTCCAAGAGACCCAGTACTTC
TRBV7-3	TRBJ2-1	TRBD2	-	CASSLNSGRIGEQFF	TGTGCCAGCAGCTTAAATAGCGGGAGAATCGGTGAGCAGTTCTTC
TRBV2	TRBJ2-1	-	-	CASSYLVRRSYNEQFF	TGTGCCAGCAGTTACCTAGTAAGAAGATCCTACAATGAGCAGTTCTTC
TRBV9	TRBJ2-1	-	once	CASSVAPSYSSYNEQFF	TGTGCCAGCAGCGTAGCTCCCAGCTACAGCTCCTACAATGAGCAGTTCTTC
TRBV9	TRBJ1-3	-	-	CASSVAGNTIYF	TGTGCCAGCAGCGTAGCGGGGAACACCATATATTTT
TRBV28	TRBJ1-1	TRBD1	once	CASSFPGTGSTGTEAFF	TGTGCCAGCAGTTTCCCGGGGACAGGGTCCACAGGAACTGAAGCTTTCTTT
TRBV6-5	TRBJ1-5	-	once	CASSYVGARQPQHF	TGTGCCAGCAGTTACGTGGGGGCCCGTCAGCCCCAGCATTTT
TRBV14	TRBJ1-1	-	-	CASSHKRQIEAFF	TGTGCCAGCAGCCACAAAAGACAGATTGAAGCTTTCTTT
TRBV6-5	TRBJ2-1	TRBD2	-	CASRTSGSYNEQFF	TGTGCCAGCAGGACTAGCGGGAGTTACAATGAGCAGTTCTTC
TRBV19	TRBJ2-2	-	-	CASGFGGRTGELFF	TGTGCCAGTGGCTTCGGGGGGCGGACCGGGGAGCTGTTTTTT
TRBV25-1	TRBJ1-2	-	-	CASSESWGAYGYTF	TGTGCCAGCAGTGAGAGTTGGGGCGCCTATGGCTACACCTTC
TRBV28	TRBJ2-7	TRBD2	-	CASSFRGGGYEQYF	TGTGCCAGCAGTTTCCGGGGGGGCGGTTACGAGCAGTACTTC
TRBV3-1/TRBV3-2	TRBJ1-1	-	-	CASSQLQGIRDTEAFF	TGTGCCAGCAGCCAACTCCAGGGAATCCGGGACACTGAAGCTTTCTTT
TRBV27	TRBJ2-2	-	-	CASSLGRNTGELFF	TGTGCCAGCAGTTTGGGGCGGAACACCGGGGAGCTGTTTTTT
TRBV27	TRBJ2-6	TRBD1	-	CASSSRGTGANVLTF	TGTGCCAGCAGCTCCAGGGGGACTGGGGCCAACGTCCTGACTTTC
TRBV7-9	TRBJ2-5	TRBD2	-	CASSSAGGLETQYF	TGTGCCAGCAGCTCGGCGGGGGGGCTGGAGACCCAGTACTTC
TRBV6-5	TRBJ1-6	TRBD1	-	CASRLLQGVGSPLHF	TGTGCCAGCAGACTCCTACAGGGGGTGGGCTCACCCCTCCACTTT
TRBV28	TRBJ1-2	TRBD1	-	CASTQGANYGYTF	TGTGCCAGCACCCAGGGGGCTAACTATGGCTACACCTTC
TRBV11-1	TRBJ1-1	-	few	CASSLGFDRPVGEAFF	TGTGCCAGCAGCTTAGGGTTTGACAGGCCCGTTGGGGAAGCTTTCTTT
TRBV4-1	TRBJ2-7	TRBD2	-	CASSQVAERGREYF	TGCGCCAGCAGCCAAGTGGCGGAACGCGGGAGGGAGTACTTC
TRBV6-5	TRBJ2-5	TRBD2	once	CASSYSRMGGETQYF	TGTGCCAGCAGTTACTCGAGAATGGGGGGGGAGACCCAGTACTTC
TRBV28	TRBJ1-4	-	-	CASSFGVGIPRATNEKLFF	TGTGCCAGCAGTTTTGGGGTCGGGATCCCTCGTGCAACTAATGAAAAACTGTTTTTT
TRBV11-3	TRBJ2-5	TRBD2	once	CASSLSWTSGGATQYF	TGTGCCAGCAGCTTGTCTTGGACTAGCGGGGGGGCTACCCAGTACTTC
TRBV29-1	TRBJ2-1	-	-	CSVDQGGQFGDAQFF	TGCAGCGTAGACCAAGGGGGACAATTTGGGGATGCGCAGTTCTTC
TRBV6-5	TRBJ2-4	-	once	CASKEGSAKNIQYF	TGTGCCAGCAAAGAGGGAAGTGCCAAAAACATTCAGTACTTC
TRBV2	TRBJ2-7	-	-	CASRGGSYEQYF	TGTGCCAGCAGAGGGGGCTCCTACGAGCAGTACTTC
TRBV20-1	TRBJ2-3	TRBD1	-	CSASSQSGTGLDTQYF	TGCAGTGCTAGTTCCCAGTCCGGGACAGGGCTAGATACGCAGTATTTT